The 5 T cell receptor beta chains reported below all come from one sample, sequenced in a study of CD8+ T cells in alopecia areata. TCR sequencing used cDNA made by reverse transcription of extracted RNA. TCRdb's copy holds only in-frame clones and misses some; the assay was immunoSEQ multiplex PCR. The table lists some 120,000 clones, around 48% of them singletons, with roughly a tenth in the top ten. Sequenced material: NKG2D-low CD8+ T cells sorted from blood. The receptor set was obtained from a human donor with alopecia areata.

J is TRBJ2-5 and V is TRBV28; D gene unclear. The V end lost 6 bases, the J end lost 2 bases, and 7 bases lay between the germline ends. The CDR3 sequence is 12 residues long. Germline V gene lookup returns CDR1 MDHEN and CDR2 SYDVKM. CDR3 in amino acids: CASSEMQETQYF. The CDR3, as DNA: TGTGCCAGCAGCGAGATGCAAGAGACCCAGTACTTC.

The CDR3 region has the DNA TGTGCCAGCAGGGCAGGGGTCTATGGGGCCAACGTCCTGACTTTC. This codes for CASRAGVYGANVLTF. The chain employs TRBV2 and TRBJ2-6, with a possible D match to TRBD1 (6 bases). This CDR3 is built from 15 residues. Trimming left V 6 bases short and J 3 bases short, with 12 bases between. Germline V lookup: CDR1 SNHLY, CDR2 FYNNEI.

The chain is built from TRBV5-6 and TRBJ2-7, with 9 bases fitting TRBD1. The CDR3 consists of 12 residues. V was pared by 10 bases and J by 6 bases, with 8 bases of the junction left unmatched. Germline CDR1 is SGHDT and CDR2 is YYEEEE. The CDR3 DNA follows: TGTGCCGCTGGGACAGGGAGGCGCGAGCAGTACTTC. This gives the protein CAAGTGRREQYF.

The V gene is TRBV5-1, the J gene TRBJ1-2; TRBD1 agrees at 7 bases. Germline V gene sequence: CDR1 SGHRS, CDR2 YFSETQ. With 4 bases clipped from V and 4 bases from J, the junction kept 10 bases outside the gene matches. This CDR3 comprises 15 residues. Here the CDR3 reads CASSLPGQEPYGYTF. In nucleotides, the CDR3 is TGCGCCAGCAGCCTCCCCGGACAGGAGCCCTATGGCTACACCTTC.

This clone was observed a handful of times. The chain carries TRBV2 and TRBJ2-7; possible D gene TRBD1, 5 bases. V lost 7 bases and J 2 bases, leaving 9 bases between the germline ends. CDR3 length: 12 residues. Germline-derived CDR1 and CDR2 are SNHLY and FYNNEI. The CDR3 is CASTGQTYEQYF. CDR3 coding DNA: TGTGCCAGCACTGGACAAACCTACGAGCAGTACTTC.